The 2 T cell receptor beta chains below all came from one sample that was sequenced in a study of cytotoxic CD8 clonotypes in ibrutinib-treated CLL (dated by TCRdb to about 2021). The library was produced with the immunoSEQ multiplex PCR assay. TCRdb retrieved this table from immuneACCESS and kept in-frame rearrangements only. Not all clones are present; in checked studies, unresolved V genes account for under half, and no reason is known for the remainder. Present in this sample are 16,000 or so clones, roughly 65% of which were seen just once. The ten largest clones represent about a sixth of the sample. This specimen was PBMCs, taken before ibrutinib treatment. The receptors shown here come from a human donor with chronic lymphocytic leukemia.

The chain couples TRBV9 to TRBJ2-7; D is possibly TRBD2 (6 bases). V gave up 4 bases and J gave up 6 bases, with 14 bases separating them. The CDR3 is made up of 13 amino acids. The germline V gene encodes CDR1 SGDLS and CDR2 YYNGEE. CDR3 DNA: TGTGCCAGCAGCACGGGACTCGGACTCGAGCAGTACTTC. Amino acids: CASSTGLGLEQYF.

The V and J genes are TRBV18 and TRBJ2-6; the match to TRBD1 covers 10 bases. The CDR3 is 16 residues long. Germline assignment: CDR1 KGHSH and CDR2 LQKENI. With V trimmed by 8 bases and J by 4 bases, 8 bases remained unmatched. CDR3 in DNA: TGTGCCAGCCCCCCGGGACAGGGGAGCGGGGCCAACGTCCTGACTTTC. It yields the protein CASPPGQGSGANVLTF.